These T cell receptor beta chains were read from a single sample in a study of shared clonotypes between healthy human individuals. Sequencing used immunoSEQ multiplex PCR; TCRdb keeps in-frame clones, though not all of them. In the table there are about 600,000 clones, approximately 97% of which are singletons. Source material: naive CD4+ T cells sorted from blood. The receptors stem from a young woman in good health. The CDR3 runs from the conserved cysteine through the conserved F or W. Each record gives: CDR3 length, clone size, V gene, J gene, D gene, CDR3 protein, CDR3 DNA. D genes are given only for firm matches. Some rows have no size entry. The others give once, few or many, or a class for an expanded clone.

12	NA	TRBV6-6	TRBJ1-1	NA	CASLRTADEAFF	TGTGCCAGCTTGAGGACAGCAGATGAAGCTTTCTTT
11	NA	TRBV6-6	TRBJ2-1	NA	CASREYNEQFF	TGTGCCAGCAGGGAATACAATGAGCAGTTCTTC
15	NA	TRBV10-3	TRBJ2-3	NA	CAISEQDSRTDTQYF	TGTGCCATCAGTGAGCAGGACAGCCGCACAGATACGCAGTATTTT
14	NA	TRBV18	TRBJ1-2	NA	CASSPRDPLAGYTF	TGTGCCAGCTCACCTCGGGACCCGTTGGCTGGCTACACCTTC
19	NA	TRBV18	TRBJ2-3	TRBD2	CASSSGTSGNAKRTDTQYF	TGTGCCAGCTCAAGCGGGACTAGCGGGAACGCTAAACGGACAGATACGCAGTATTTT
15	NA	TRBV28	TRBJ2-7	TRBD1	CASSLAVTGSREQYF	TGTGCCAGCAGTTTAGCCGTGACAGGGTCTCGCGAGCAGTACTTC
15	NA	TRBV7-9	TRBJ1-1	TRBD1	CASSLGQGMDTEAFF	TGTGCCAGCAGCTTAGGACAGGGTATGGACACTGAAGCTTTCTTT
13	NA	TRBV28	TRBJ2-1	TRBD1	CASDRVTYNEQFF	TGTGCCAGCGACAGGGTCACCTACAATGAGCAGTTCTTC
15	NA	TRBV6-1	TRBJ1-1	TRBD1	CASSLKGALNTEAFF	TGTGCCAGCAGTCTCAAGGGGGCCCTGAACACTGAAGCTTTCTTT
14	NA	TRBV5-1	TRBJ2-5	NA	CASSFQTTEETQYF	TGCGCCAGCAGCTTCCAAACGACAGAAGAGACCCAGTACTTC
16	few	TRBV5-1	TRBJ2-1	TRBD2	CASSSGLAGGNNEQFF	TGCGCCAGCAGCTCGGGACTAGCGGGAGGGAACAATGAGCAGTTCTTC
15	once	TRBV29-1	TRBJ2-3	TRBD2	CSVDTLAGERDTQYF	TGCAGCGTTGATACCCTAGCGGGAGAGCGAGATACGCAGTATTTT
12	NA	TRBV5-8	TRBJ2-5	NA	CASSLARETQYF	TGTGCCAGCAGCTTGGCGCGGGAGACCCAGTACTTC
13	once	TRBV28	TRBJ2-7	NA	CASLASEPREQYF	TGTGCCAGTCTGGCTAGCGAGCCTAGGGAGCAGTACTTC
15	NA	TRBV2	TRBJ2-2	NA	CASTTTQTSAGELFF	TGTGCCAGCACTACCACCCAAACCTCCGCGGGGGAGCTGTTTTTT
13	NA	TRBV6-1	TRBJ2-7	NA	CASRRPTRYEQYF	TGTGCCAGCAGGCGGCCGACGCGCTACGAGCAGTACTTC
16	NA	TRBV25-1	TRBJ2-1	NA	CASSPQAGYSYNEQFF	TGTGCCAGCAGTCCCCAGGCGGGGTATTCCTACAATGAGCAGTTCTTC
15	NA	TRBV5-4	TRBJ2-2	TRBD2	CASSLGGLYTGELFF	TGTGCCAGCAGCTTGGGGGGACTATACACCGGGGAGCTGTTTTTT
14	NA	TRBV18	TRBJ1-1	TRBD1	CASSPRTGETEAFF	TGTGCCAGCTCACCGCGGACAGGGGAAACTGAAGCTTTCTTT
18	NA	TRBV27	TRBJ1-5	NA	CASSTRLAGGPNNQPQHF	TGTGCCAGCAGCACCCGATTGGCGGGGGGGCCAAACAATCAGCCCCAGCATTTT
17	NA	TRBV27	TRBJ1-1	NA	CASSGAGVGDRNTEAFF	TGTGCCAGCAGCGGGGCAGGAGTTGGGGACCGGAACACTGAAGCTTTCTTT
12	NA	TRBV28	TRBJ1-5	NA	CATSSGSQPQHF	TGTGCCACCAGCTCGGGGTCCCAGCCCCAGCATTTT
16	once	TRBV19	TRBJ1-2	NA	CASKRGQLLTNYGYTF	TGTGCCAGTAAGAGAGGACAACTACTCACTAACTATGGCTACACCTTC
19	NA	TRBV15	TRBJ2-7	TRBD1	CATSIPPAGGPLTLTSQYF	TGTGCCACCAGCATTCCTCCGGCAGGGGGTCCCTTAACCCTCACATCGCAGTACTTC
18	NA	TRBV5-6	TRBJ2-6	TRBD2	CASSLPPSGSGGANVLTF	TGTGCCAGCAGCTTGCCGCCTAGCGGGAGTGGTGGGGCCAACGTCCTGACTTTC
15	once	TRBV4-1	TRBJ1-1	NA	CASSQHGAPLTEAFF	TGCGCCAGCAGCCAACACGGGGCCCCGCTCACAGAAGCTTTCTTT
14	NA	TRBV7-9	TRBJ1-3	TRBD1	CASSLRQGGNTIYF	TGTGCCAGCAGCTTACGACAGGGAGGAAACACCATATATTTT
18	once	TRBV27	TRBJ2-7	TRBD1	CASTPNPPDGTGFYEQYF	TGTGCCAGCACACCGAACCCGCCCGACGGGACAGGGTTCTACGAGCAGTACTTC
15	NA	TRBV19	TRBJ2-1	TRBD2	CASTQGLAGGLRAFF	TGTGCCAGTACTCAGGGACTAGCGGGAGGGCTCCGGGCGTTCTTC
13	NA	TRBV19	TRBJ1-2	TRBD1	CASSLGTVYGYTF	TGTGCCAGTAGTCTTGGGACAGTATATGGCTACACCTTC
16	NA	TRBV5-1	TRBJ2-2	NA	CASSLVGAPPTGELFF	TGCGCCAGCAGCTTGGTGGGCGCCCCTCCCACCGGGGAGCTGTTTTTT
11	NA	TRBV10-1	TRBJ2-7	NA	CASSEGYEQYF	TGCGCCAGCAGTGAGGGCTACGAGCAGTACTTC
13	NA	TRBV4-1	TRBJ2-1	TRBD2	CASKRETHNEQFF	TGCGCCAGCAAGCGGGAGACCCACAATGAGCAGTTCTTC
14	NA	TRBV7-9	TRBJ2-2	TRBD1	CASSPGTGTGELFF	TGTGCCAGCAGCCCCGGGACAGGGACCGGGGAGCTGTTTTTT
13	NA	TRBV25-1	TRBJ1-5	NA	CASSTEFGQPQHF	TGTGCCAGCAGTACCGAGTTCGGTCAGCCCCAGCATTTT
15	NA	TRBV7-9	TRBJ1-6	NA	CASSLLGRGEAPLHF	TGTGCCAGCAGCCTCCTCGGCCGTGGAGAGGCACCCCTCCACTTT
11	NA	TRBV28	TRBJ1-2	NA	CASNDIYGYTF	TGTGCCAGCAACGATATCTATGGCTACACCTTC
16	NA	TRBV6-6	TRBJ2-1	NA	CASSRGRAEGNNEQFF	TGTGCCAGCAGCCGCGGCCGGGCGGAGGGCAACAATGAGCAGTTCTTC
17	NA	TRBV2	TRBJ1-5	NA	CASTLERGMGSNQPQHF	TGTGCCAGCACCCTAGAACGGGGGATGGGGAGCAATCAGCCCCAGCATTTT
15	NA	TRBV28	TRBJ2-7	NA	CASSASGPKTYEQYF	TGTGCCAGCAGTGCAAGCGGGCCGAAAACCTACGAGCAGTACTTC
14	few	TRBV11-2	TRBJ1-1	NA	CASHAGQRRTEAFF	TGTGCCAGCCATGCAGGGCAGCGAAGAACTGAAGCTTTCTTT
14	NA	TRBV6-6	TRBJ1-5	NA	CASSDPGSNQPQHF	TGTGCCAGCAGTGATCCCGGGAGCAATCAGCCCCAGCATTTT
14	NA	TRBV2	TRBJ1-5	NA	CASSEVEGGQPQHF	TGTGCCAGCAGTGAAGTGGAAGGAGGTCAGCCCCAGCATTTT
14	once	TRBV7-9	TRBJ1-4	NA	CASSLARINEKLFF	TGTGCCAGCAGCTTAGCCAGAATTAATGAAAAACTGTTTTTT
15	NA	TRBV5-1	TRBJ2-3	TRBD2	CASRALAFSTDTQYF	TGCGCCAGCCGGGCACTAGCGTTTAGCACAGATACGCAGTATTTT
14	NA	TRBV5-1	TRBJ2-7	TRBD1	CASSSTGAYDEQYF	TGCGCCAGCAGCTCAACAGGGGCGTACGACGAGCAGTACTTC
14	NA	TRBV5-1	TRBJ2-4	NA	CASSLPGAKNIQYF	TGCGCCAGCAGCTTGCCCGGGGCCAAAAACATTCAGTACTTC
19	NA	TRBV27	TRBJ1-4	NA	CASSFSLGPHRATNEKLFF	TGTGCCAGCAGTTTCTCCCTGGGCCCACACCGCGCGACTAATGAAAAACTGTTTTTT
14	NA	TRBV18	TRBJ1-5	NA	CATSNGGGNQPQHF	TGTGCCACCTCGAACGGGGGGGGCAATCAGCCCCAGCATTTT
14	NA	TRBV2	TRBJ1-5	TRBD1	CASSGQGPGQPQHF	TGTGCCAGCAGTGGACAGGGCCCGGGCCAGCCCCAGCATTTT
11	NA	TRBV25-1	TRBJ2-1	NA	CASKNYNEQFF	TGTGCCAGCAAGAACTACAATGAGCAGTTCTTC
15	NA	TRBV5-1	TRBJ2-7	TRBD2	CASSRQGLAGDEQYF	TGCGCCAGCAGCCGCCAAGGACTAGCGGGAGACGAGCAGTACTTC
12	NA	TRBV27	TRBJ2-7	NA	CASSLRGHEQYF	TGTGCCAGCAGTCTGCGGGGCCACGAGCAGTACTTC
14	NA	TRBV6-6	TRBJ2-2	NA	CASSPSSDTGELFF	TGTGCCAGCAGCCCGAGTAGCGACACCGGGGAGCTGTTTTTT
18	NA	TRBV5-4	TRBJ1-4	TRBD1	CASSLEQAGPGQGEKLFF	TGTGCCAGCAGCTTGGAGCAGGCGGGGCCGGGACAGGGTGAAAAACTGTTTTTT